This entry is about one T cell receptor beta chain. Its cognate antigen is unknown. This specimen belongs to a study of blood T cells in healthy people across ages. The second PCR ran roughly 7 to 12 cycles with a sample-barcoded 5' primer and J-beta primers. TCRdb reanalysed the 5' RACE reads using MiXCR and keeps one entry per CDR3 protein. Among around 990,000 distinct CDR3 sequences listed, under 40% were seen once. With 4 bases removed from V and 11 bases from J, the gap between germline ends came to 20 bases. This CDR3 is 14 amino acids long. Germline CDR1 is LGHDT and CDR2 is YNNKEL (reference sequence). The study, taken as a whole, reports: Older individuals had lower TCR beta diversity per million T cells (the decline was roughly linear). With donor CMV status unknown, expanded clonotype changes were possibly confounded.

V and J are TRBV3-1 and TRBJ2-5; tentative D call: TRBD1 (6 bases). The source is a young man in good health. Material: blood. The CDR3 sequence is CASSPHGQTNEQYF. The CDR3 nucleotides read TGTGCCAGCAGCCCCCACGGACAGACCAATGAGCAGTACTTC.